These T cell receptor beta chains were read from a single sample in a study of regulatory T cells in long-lasting Graves disease. TCRdb reanalysed the multiplex PCR reads using MiXCR and keeps one entry per CDR3 protein. The sample shows 400,000 to 450,000 distinct CDR3 sequences, roughly a quarter of them seen only once. The sample consisted of peripheral blood mononuclear cells (PBMCs), taken when the disease was refractory, from a patient treated with antithyroid drugs. The source of these receptors is a female donor with Graves disease. Each CDR3 is given with its conserved first and last residue. The order of the fields is D gene, clone size, V gene, J gene, CDR3 DNA, CDR3 protein. A D gene is named only where the DNA matches it firmly. A clone size is listed for some rows: how often the clone was seen (once, few, many), or a class if it is expanded.

D gene: .
clone size: many
V gene: TRBV7-2
J gene: TRBJ1-1
CDR3 DNA: TGTGCCAGCAGCTTAATAACTGTAGACACTGAAGCTTTCTTT
CDR3 protein: CASSLITVDTEAFF

D gene: TRBD1
clone size: .
V gene: TRBV6-1
J gene: TRBJ2-5
CDR3 DNA: TGTGCCAGCAGTGCGGACAGGGATCAAGAGACCCAGTACTTC
CDR3 protein: CASSADRDQETQYF

D gene: .
clone size: .
V gene: TRBV25-1
J gene: TRBJ1-1
CDR3 DNA: TGTGCCAGCCATCCCTGGGGGGGGAACACTGAAGCTTTCTTT
CDR3 protein: CASHPWGGNTEAFF

D gene: .
clone size: many
V gene: TRBV2
J gene: TRBJ1-2
CDR3 DNA: TGTGCCAGCATGCGAGGGGAAACGTCTAACTATGGCTACACCTTC
CDR3 protein: CASMRGETSNYGYTF

D gene: .
clone size: few
V gene: TRBV6-1
J gene: TRBJ1-4
CDR3 DNA: TGTGCCACGCACAGGAATGAAAAACTGTTTTTT
CDR3 protein: CATHRNEKLFF

D gene: .
clone size: few
V gene: TRBV2
J gene: TRBJ2-7
CDR3 DNA: TGTGCCAGCATGAGTTGGGGGATCGGGGACGAGCAGTACTTC
CDR3 protein: CASMSWGIGDEQYF

D gene: TRBD2
clone size: .
V gene: TRBV14
J gene: TRBJ2-7
CDR3 DNA: TGTGCCAGCAGGTTAGCGGGAGCCAGCGAGCAGTACTTC
CDR3 protein: CASRLAGASEQYF

D gene: .
clone size: .
V gene: TRBV2
J gene: TRBJ2-1
CDR3 DNA: TGTGCCAGCAGTGAAGTTCGGAATGAGCAGTTCTTC
CDR3 protein: CASSEVRNEQFF

D gene: .
clone size: .
V gene: TRBV2
J gene: TRBJ1-5
CDR3 DNA: TGTGCCAGCACGACTTTCGGGGGCTGGTTGAGTAGCAATCAGCCCCAGCATTTT
CDR3 protein: CASTTFGGWLSSNQPQHF

D gene: TRBD2
clone size: few
V gene: TRBV3-1
J gene: TRBJ2-7
CDR3 DNA: TGTGCCAGCAGCCAGGGACTAGCGGACTTGTGCTTC
CDR3 protein: CASSQGLADLCF

D gene: .
clone size: few
V gene: TRBV7-2
J gene: TRBJ2-5
CDR3 DNA: TGTGCCAGCAGAAGAACCGGGACTGAAGTTCTTAGTGGGGAGACCCAGTACTTC
CDR3 protein: CASRRTGTEVLSGETQYF

D gene: TRBD1
clone size: .
V gene: TRBV18
J gene: TRBJ2-5
CDR3 DNA: TGTGCCAGCTCACCACAGGGGGCTGAGGAGACCCAGTACTTC
CDR3 protein: CASSPQGAEETQYF

D gene: TRBD2
clone size: many
V gene: TRBV6-9
J gene: TRBJ2-5
CDR3 DNA: TGTGCCAGCAGTTACCTACCGGGACTAGCGGGAGCGTCGCAAGAGACCCAGTACTTC
CDR3 protein: CASSYLPGLAGASQETQYF

D gene: TRBD2
clone size: .
V gene: TRBV5-1
J gene: TRBJ2-7
CDR3 DNA: TGCGCCAGCAGTACCGGGACTAGCGGGAGCTACGAGCAGTACTTC
CDR3 protein: CASSTGTSGSYEQYF

D gene: .
clone size: once
V gene: TRBV28
J gene: TRBJ2-3
CDR3 DNA: TGTGCCAGCAGTTCCGCAGGACCCCTATATCCAGATACGCAGTATTTT
CDR3 protein: CASSSAGPLYPDTQYF

D gene: .
clone size: few
V gene: TRBV5-5
J gene: TRBJ2-7
CDR3 DNA: TGTGCCAGCAGAACCGGGACCGATGCCTACGAGCAGTACTTC
CDR3 protein: CASRTGTDAYEQYF

D gene: TRBD1
clone size: .
V gene: TRBV28
J gene: TRBJ2-1
CDR3 DNA: TGTGCCAGCAGCACGTCCCGGACAGGGGGTGATGAGCAGTTCTTC
CDR3 protein: CASSTSRTGGDEQFF

D gene: TRBD2
clone size: .
V gene: TRBV18
J gene: TRBJ2-7
CDR3 DNA: TGTGCCAGCACAACTAGCGGGAGATTCCACGAGCAGTACTTC
CDR3 protein: CASTTSGRFHEQYF

D gene: .
clone size: many
V gene: TRBV6-1
J gene: TRBJ1-6
CDR3 DNA: TGTGCCAGCAGACTGGAAGGGGGGGGCGCGAGTAATTCACCCCTCCACTTT
CDR3 protein: CASRLEGGGASNSPLHF

D gene: .
clone size: many
V gene: TRBV27
J gene: TRBJ2-5
CDR3 DNA: TGTGCCAGCAGCCGGACACCCCAAGAGACCCAGTACTTC
CDR3 protein: CASSRTPQETQYF

D gene: .
clone size: many
V gene: TRBV7-2
J gene: TRBJ2-7
CDR3 DNA: TGTGCCAGCAGTTTCGATGGTGGCGGGGAGCAGTACTTC
CDR3 protein: CASSFDGGGEQYF

D gene: .
clone size: .
V gene: TRBV6-6
J gene: TRBJ2-2
CDR3 DNA: TGTGCCAGCAGTTACTCGACAGGCCTGAACACCGGGGAGCTGTTTTTT
CDR3 protein: CASSYSTGLNTGELFF

D gene: TRBD1
clone size: many
V gene: TRBV10-3
J gene: TRBJ1-1
CDR3 DNA: TGTGCCATCAGTGAGTCGAGACCCGGACAGGGGAACACTGAAGCTTTCTTT
CDR3 protein: CAISESRPGQGNTEAFF

D gene: .
clone size: few
V gene: TRBV25-1
J gene: TRBJ1-5
CDR3 DNA: TGTGCCAGCAGTGAAAACAGCAATCAGCCCCAGCATTTT
CDR3 protein: CASSENSNQPQHF

D gene: .
clone size: few
V gene: TRBV14
J gene: TRBJ2-7
CDR3 DNA: TGTGCCAGCAGCCAAGATTACCTAGCATCCTACGAGCAGTACTTC
CDR3 protein: CASSQDYLASYEQYF

D gene: .
clone size: many
V gene: TRBV20-1
J gene: TRBJ2-7
CDR3 DNA: TGCAGTGCTAGGGCGCGACAGGGAGGTTTCCACGAGCAGTACTTC
CDR3 protein: CSARARQGGFHEQYF

D gene: TRBD2
clone size: once
V gene: TRBV20-1
J gene: TRBJ2-7
CDR3 DNA: TGCAGTGCTAGAGATCCGCTAGCGGGAGGCGAGCAGTACTTC
CDR3 protein: CSARDPLAGGEQYF

D gene: TRBD1
clone size: many
V gene: TRBV6-1
J gene: TRBJ1-5
CDR3 DNA: TGTGCCAGCACCGACGGACAGGGCAATCAGCCCCAGCATTTT
CDR3 protein: CASTDGQGNQPQHF

D gene: TRBD1
clone size: .
V gene: TRBV19
J gene: TRBJ1-2
CDR3 DNA: TGTGCCAGTAGTATAGTAGAGACAGGGGGAAGTGGCTACACCTTC
CDR3 protein: CASSIVETGGSGYTF

D gene: .
clone size: .
V gene: TRBV29-1
J gene: TRBJ1-5
CDR3 DNA: TGCAGCGTCCTAACGGGGAATCAGCCCCAGCATTTT
CDR3 protein: CSVLTGNQPQHF

D gene: TRBD2
clone size: .
V gene: TRBV2
J gene: TRBJ2-3
CDR3 DNA: TGTGCCAGCAGAACCGCTAGCGGGACCAGCGCAGATACGCAGTATTTT
CDR3 protein: CASRTASGTSADTQYF

D gene: .
clone size: many
V gene: TRBV15
J gene: TRBJ2-5
CDR3 DNA: TGTGCCACCAGCAGAGATCTCATGACTGCGAACCAAGAGACCCAGTACTTC
CDR3 protein: CATSRDLMTANQETQYF